A single sample gave rise to the 15 T cell receptor beta chains below, sequenced in a study of T-cell reconstitution after alpha-beta-depleted transplantation in children. It was with unique molecular identifiers that the TCRbeta library was prepared. MiXCR, run by TCRdb on the PCR reads, gives a single entry per CDR3 protein. The sample has some 520,000 distinct CDR3 sequences; 30% to 35% are singletons. This specimen consisted of PBMCs from the stem cell graft donor, obtained from the stem cell graft. The receptor source for this set is a human donor who donated a stem cell graft to a child with aplastic anemia.

The chain employs TRBV14 and TRBJ1-1; 8 nucleotides match TRBD1. J gave up 7 bases and V 4 bases, and 14 bases lay outside the gene matches. CDR1 SGHDN and CDR2 FVKESK come from the germline V gene. There are 16 residues in the CDR3. The DNA for the CDR3 is TGTGCCAGCAGCCTTAATCCGGGACAGGCCACGATTGAAGCTTTCTTT. Translation: CASSLNPGQATIEAFF.

A few counts support this clonotype. The chain carries TRBV5-6 and TRBJ1-6, with TRBD1 matching 8 bases. The CDR3 is 14 residues long. Trimming took 4 bases from V and 10 from J; bases not matched to a gene: 7. CDR1 is SGHDT and CDR2 is YYEEEE in the germline V gene. The DNA for the CDR3 is TGTGCCAGCAGCGTGACAGGGGCGGACTCACCCCTCCACTTT. It yields the protein CASSVTGADSPLHF.

This clonotype has more than one count but fewer than ten. The rearrangement joins TRBV29-1 to TRBJ2-1; D not resolved. The CDR3 spans 14 residues. V was clipped by 4 bases and J by 5 bases, with 15 bases between them. Germline CDR1 and CDR2: SQVTM and ANQGSEA. CDR3 sequence reads: CSVVVRARNNEQFF. The DNA of the CDR3 is TGCAGCGTTGTTGTCCGGGCTAGGAACAATGAGCAGTTCTTC.

This clonotype was counted many times. The chain combines TRBV20-1 with TRBJ1-2, with D tentatively TRBD1 (6 bases). The germline CDR1 and CDR2 sequences are DFQATT and SNEGSKA (reference sequence). CDR3 size: 12 residues. For the CDR3, the DNA is TGCAGGGCGGGGGCGCCCAACTATGGCTACACCTTC. Its protein is CRAGAPNYGYTF.

The chain combines TRBV12-3 or TRBV12-4 with TRBJ1-1, with 9 bases aligning to TRBD1. V gave up 6 bases and J gave up 5 bases; unmatched junction bases: 10. The CDR3 covers 15 residues. The CDR3 region is CASSPGQGLWTEAFF. The CDR3 nucleotides read TGTGCCAGCAGCCCGGGACAGGGACTATGGACTGAAGCTTTCTTT.

This clonotype was recorded a few times. The chain joins TRBV24-1 to TRBJ2-5; D is uncertain. The CDR3 is made up of 14 amino acids. Germline-derived CDR1 and CDR2 are KGHDR and SFDVKD. Trimming cost V 3 bases and J 4 bases, with 11 bases left between them. The CDR3 spells CATSDQLDGETQYF. DNA of the CDR3: TGTGCCACCAGTGATCAGCTGGACGGAGAGACCCAGTACTTC.

The DNA for the CDR3 is TGTGCCAGCAGCTTGGACAGTCTAGCCAAAAACATTCAGTACTTC. Protein sequence: CASSLDSLAKNIQYF. V and J are TRBV5-4 and TRBJ2-4, with unresolved D. Germline CDR1 and CDR2: SGHNT and YYREEE (reference sequence). This CDR3 contains 15 residues. The V end was cut by 0 bases, the J end by 0 bases, with 7 bases between.

The chain links TRBV30 to TRBJ1-2, with D maybe TRBD1 (5 bases). Germline V gene data show CDR1 as GTSNPN and CDR2 as SVGIG (reference sequence). The CDR3 is made up of 17 amino acids. Trimming stripped 4 bases from V and 4 bases from J, with 25 bases between. The CDR3 loop reads CAWTSSSSHRGGYGYTF. DNA for the CDR3: TGTGCCTGGACGTCTTCCTCCTCGCACCGGGGGGGCTATGGCTACACCTTC.

In its sample, this clonotype was seen once. The chain recombines TRBV20-1 with TRBJ1-4; 9 bases are a match to TRBD1. V lost 1 base to trimming and J lost 6 bases; unmatched junction nucleotides: 6. CDR3 size: 15 residues. CDR1 and CDR2 (germline): DFQATT, SNEGSKA (reference sequence). The DNA of the CDR3 is TGCAGTGCTAGAGGCCCCGGGACAGGGCATGAAAAACTGTTTTTT. Its translation: CSARGPGTGHEKLFF.

This clonotype turned up a few times. This chain connects TRBV12-3 or TRBV12-4 to TRBJ1-1, with 9 bases that match TRBD1. The CDR3 has 15 residues. Germline trimming cut 5 bases from V and 3 bases from J; bases unmatched to any gene: 7. DNA of the CDR3: TGTGCCAGCAGTCCTCGCACAGGGGGCGACACTGAAGCTTTCTTT. Translated: CASSPRTGGDTEAFF.

This clonotype came up a few times. The chain couples TRBV12-3 or TRBV12-4 to TRBJ1-1; D gene unclear. The CDR3 has 14 amino acids. Trimming removed 3 bases at V and 1 base at J, with 9 bases between. CDR3 DNA sequence: TGTGCCAGCAGTTTTCAGATTGGGAACACTGAAGCTTTCTTT. Encoded protein: CASSFQIGNTEAFF.

This clonotype was detected only a few times. V usage is TRBV29-1 and J usage is TRBJ1-1; no clear D. The V gene lost 2 bases and the J gene lost 1 base, with 8 bases spanning the gap. This CDR3 has 13 amino acids. Germline values: CDR1 SQVTM, CDR2 ANQGSEA. The CDR3 nucleotides read TGCAGCGTTGAAAGCAGATCGAACACTGAAGCTTTCTTT. Protein sequence: CSVESRSNTEAFF.

This chain uses TRBV5-1 with TRBJ2-1; 9 nucleotides align to TRBD1. Germline loops: CDR1 SGHRS, CDR2 YFSETQ. The junction had 10 bases not matched to a gene; V was cut back by 8 bases and J by 7 bases. The CDR3 loop spans 14 amino acids. The CDR3 DNA follows: TGCGCCAGTACACCCGGGACAGGGAGGAATGAGCAGTTCTTC. Protein: CASTPGTGRNEQFF. The full variable domain, completed using reference TRBV5-1 and TRBJ2-1, is KAGVTQTPRYLIKTRGQQVTLSCSPISGHRSVSWYQQTPGQGLQFLFEYFSETQRNKGNFPGRFSGRQFSNSRSEMNVSTLELGDSALYLCASTPGTGRNEQFFGPGTRLTVL.

The chain is built from TRBV5-4 and TRBJ2-1; 13 bases are a match to TRBD2. CDR3 length: 17 amino acids. Germline V gene data show CDR1 as SGHNT and CDR2 as YYREEE (reference sequence). The junction had 3 bases not matched to a gene; V was cut back by 3 bases and J by 0 bases. The CDR3 nucleotides read TGTGCCAGCAGCTCCGGACTAGCGGGAGACTCCTACAATGAGCAGTTCTTC. This codes for CASSSGLAGDSYNEQFF.

This clonotype has more than one count but fewer than ten. The gene calls are TRBV12-5 and TRBJ1-2; D ambiguous. V was pared by 0 bases and J by 8 bases, with 13 bases between. Germline loops: CDR1 LGHNT, CDR2 FRNRAP. The CDR3 contains 14 residues. CDR3: CASGLVEGWSGYTF. The CDR3 DNA follows: TGTGCTAGTGGTTTGGTAGAAGGCTGGAGCGGCTACACCTTC.